This passage covers 24 T cell receptor beta chains from one sample sequenced in a study of OX40 agonist ivuxolimab in advanced cancers. Sequencing used immunoSEQ multiplex PCR; TCRdb keeps in-frame clones, though not all of them. Here the sample spans 82,000 or so clones, approximately 85% being singletons. The sample here was CD4+ or CD8+ T cells sorted from blood, taken in a trial of the OX40 agonist ivuxolimab. These receptors came from an adult with an advanced solid tumor such as melanoma, head and neck, liver or kidney cancer.

This clone occurred once. The chain joins TRBV27 to TRBJ2-1; tentatively, D is TRBD1 or TRBD2 (6 bases each). Between the trimmed V and J ends, which lost 6 bases and 6 bases, there was a span of 12 bases. CDR3 length: 13 amino acids. Germline assignment: CDR1 MNHEY and CDR2 SMNVEV (reference sequence). As DNA, the CDR3 is TGTGCCAGCAGACAGGGACTCGGCAATGAGCAGTTCTTC. It translates to CASRQGLGNEQFF.

This rearrangement joins TRBV4-2 to TRBJ1-1; D not resolved. Trimming left V 5 bases short and J 1 base short, with 14 bases between. Per the germline V gene, CDR1 is LGHNA and CDR2 is YNFKEQ. This CDR3 comprises 15 residues. The CDR3 region has the DNA TGTGCCAGCAGCACTCATGCATTGGAGAACACTGAAGCTTTCTTT. This codes for CASSTHALENTEAFF.

This clone was found once. The CDR3 DNA reads as TGTGCCAGTAGTCCCGCGCGGGGGACTTCACCCCTCCACTTT. Translated: CASSPARGTSPLHF. The chain employs TRBV19 and TRBJ1-6, with D possibly matching TRBD1 (5 bases). Trimming left V 5 bases short and J 9 bases short, with 14 bases between. The CDR3 has 14 residues. CDR1 and CDR2 (germline): LNHDA, SQIVND (reference sequence).

V gene TRBV28 combines with J gene TRBJ2-3; possibly TRBD2 for D (6 bases). This CDR3 contains 15 residues. The germline V gene encodes CDR1 MDHEN and CDR2 SYDVKM. The V end was cut by 7 bases, the J end by 7 bases, with 21 bases between. CDR3 sequence (DNA): TGTGCCAGCACCCCTCGGTCAAGGGGACTTTATACGCAGTATTTT. Translation gives CASTPRSRGLYTQYF.

This clone was seen ten or more times. The V gene is TRBV6-1, the J gene TRBJ2-2; 10 bases align to TRBD1. V lost 8 bases to trimming and J lost 8 bases; unmatched junction nucleotides: 8. The germline CDR1 and CDR2 sequences are MNHNS and SASEGT. This CDR3 region has 14 residues. This CDR3 reads CASERDRGIGELFF. The CDR3 nucleotides are TGTGCCAGCGAGAGGGACAGGGGCATAGGGGAGCTGTTTTTT.

In its sample, this clone was seen a few times. This sequence joins TRBV2 and TRBJ1-1; 9 nucleotides match TRBD1. Unmatched junction bases numbered 4, after V lost 5 bases and J lost 3 bases. CDR3 length: 14 residues. The germline gives CDR1 SNHLY, CDR2 FYNNEI. CDR3 nucleotide sequence: TGTGCCAGCAGTAGGACAGGGGTGGACACTGAAGCTTTCTTT. It encodes CASSRTGVDTEAFF.

The V and J genes are TRBV7-6 and TRBJ2-7; 7 nucleotides line up with TRBD2. CDR1 is SGHVS and CDR2 is FNYEAQ in the germline V gene. Unmatched junction bases numbered 7, after V lost 0 bases and J lost 2 bases. The CDR3 has 16 residues. As DNA, the CDR3 is TGTGCCAGCAGCTTAGCAGGCGGGGGACCCGCCTACGAGCAGTACTTC. Its translation is CASSLAGGGPAYEQYF.

The J gene is TRBJ1-2, the V gene TRBV4-1; TRBD1 might be the D (5 bases). Looked up from germline, CDR1 is MGHRA and CDR2 is YSYEKL. Trimming left V 5 bases short and J 3 bases short, with 19 bases between. This CDR3 region has 16 residues. The CDR3, as DNA: TGCGCCAGCAGCGAATCGGGACGGCCGTCGGACTATGGCTACACCTTC. Translating gives CASSESGRPSDYGYTF.

The chain employs TRBV14 and TRBJ2-1; tentatively, D is TRBD1 or TRBD2 (5 bases each). Germline V gene sequence: CDR1 SGHDN, CDR2 FVKESK. The CDR3 is 16 residues long. Trimming took off 1 base at V and 7 bases at J, with 17 bases between the two ends. CDR3 DNA: TGTGCCAGCAGCCAAGCGTTAGCGTCGAGGGGTAATGAGCAGTTCTTC. Protein product: CASSQALASRGNEQFF.

The CDR3 region is CASRRDSYEQYF. Here the CDR3 DNA reads TGTGCCAGCCGCCGGGACAGTTACGAGCAGTACTTC. This chain uses TRBV28 with TRBJ2-7; 7 bases agree with TRBD1. The CDR3 runs 12 residues. Per the germline V gene, CDR1 is MDHEN and CDR2 is SYDVKM. V gave up 8 bases and J gave up 4 bases; unmatched junction bases: 5.

The chain employs TRBV27 and TRBJ2-5, with D perhaps TRBD1 or TRBD2 (5 bases each). The J call may be wrong; the DNA end is better matched by TRBJ2-7. This CDR3 contains 15 residues. The germline gives CDR1 MNHEY, CDR2 SMNVEV (reference sequence). CDR3: CASSFWGTGTYEQYF. DNA of the CDR3: TGTGCCAGCAGTTTTTGGGGCACGGGAACCTACGAGCAGTACTTC.

The rearrangement joins TRBV2 to TRBJ2-2; perhaps D is TRBD1 or TRBD2 (5 bases each). The ends were cut back, 6 bases at V and 5 bases at J, with 13 bases in the middle. This CDR3 spans 14 amino acids. CDR1 is SNHLY and CDR2 is FYNNEI in the germline V gene. The CDR3 region has the DNA TGTGCCAGCAGCCTCGAAGAGGGGACCGGGGAGCTGTTTTTT. This gives the protein CASSLEEGTGELFF.

The V and J genes are TRBV5-1 and TRBJ1-1; D may be TRBD1 (6 bases). V was cut by 0 bases and J by 0 bases, with 9 bases left in between. Germline V CDR1 and CDR2: SGHRS, YFSETQ. CDR3 size: 15 residues. The CDR3 here is CASSLEDSVNTEAFF. In DNA, the CDR3 is TGCGCCAGCAGCTTGGAGGACAGCGTGAACACTGAAGCTTTCTTT.

There are a few counts of this clone. The rearrangement uses TRBV2 and TRBJ1-1; D gene uncertain. The germline V gene encodes CDR1 SNHLY and CDR2 FYNNEI. This CDR3 is 13 amino acids long. The V and J ends lost 3 bases and 1 base respectively, with 6 bases between them. In DNA, the CDR3 is TGTGCCAGCAGTGACGTCGGGAACACTGAAGCTTTCTTT. Translating it yields CASSDVGNTEAFF.

Concerning this clone itself: The same CDR3 arises from other DNA sequences in this sample as well. The rearrangement links TRBV2 to TRBJ1-1; unclear D gene. The CDR3 is made up of 12 amino acids. Germline-derived CDR1 and CDR2 are SNHLY and FYNNEI. V was shortened by 1 base and J by 5 bases, with 5 bases between the two germline ends. The CDR3 loop reads CASSEGGTEAFF. Written as DNA, the CDR3 is TGTGCCAGCAGTGAAGGCGGGACTGAAGCTTTCTTT.

The chain recombines TRBV6-5 with TRBJ1-2; D possibly corresponds to TRBD1 (5 bases). CDR3 size: 12 residues. Per the germline V gene, CDR1 is MNHEY and CDR2 is SVGAGI. The CDR3 sequence is CATSSGNQGYTF. Written as DNA, the CDR3 is TGTGCGACATCATCAGGGAATCAGGGCTACACCTTC.

The V and J genes are TRBV29-1 and TRBJ2-7; D is unclear. CDR1 and CDR2 from the germline V gene are SQVTM and ANQGSEA. The V end was cut by 0 bases, the J end by 1 base, with 4 bases between. The CDR3 contains 12 residues. CDR3 sequence reads: CSVEDSSYEQYF. In nucleotides, the CDR3 is TGCAGCGTTGAAGACAGTTCCTACGAGCAGTACTTC.

This clone was recorded once. This chain joins TRBV11-2 and TRBJ2-3; no firm D call. The V and J ends lost 5 bases and 6 bases respectively, with 18 bases between them. The CDR3 has 15 amino acids. CDR1 is SGHAT and CDR2 is FQNNGV in the germline V gene. The CDR3 DNA follows: TGTGCCAGCAGCCCAACAAGGGCCGCGCCTGATACGCAGTATTTT. Translated: CASSPTRAAPDTQYF.

The J gene is TRBJ2-1, the V gene TRBV9, with a weak D call TRBD1 (6 bases). Germline V gene lookup returns CDR1 SGDLS and CDR2 YYNGEE. V lost 0 bases, J lost 6 bases, and 10 bases lay in between. The CDR3 is made up of 14 amino acids. The CDR3: CASSVGAGANEQFF. CDR3 sequence (DNA): TGTGCCAGCAGCGTAGGGGCAGGGGCCAATGAGCAGTTCTTC.

The gene calls are TRBV19 and TRBJ2-3, with 7 positions matching TRBD1. Germline values: CDR1 LNHDA, CDR2 SQIVND (reference sequence). V shed 6 bases, J shed 0 bases, and the junction held 3 bases outside the gene matches. There are 14 residues in the CDR3. CDR3 protein: CASRWDSSTDTQYF. CDR3 in DNA: TGTGCCAGTAGGTGGGACAGTAGCACAGATACGCAGTATTTT.

The V call is TRBV7-2, the J call TRBJ1-2; 8 nucleotides align to TRBD1. The CDR3 runs to 16 residues. CDR1 and CDR2 (germline): SGHTA, FQGNSA. Trimming took 5 bases from V and 1 from J; bases not matched to a gene: 9. The chain's CDR3 is CASSPRTGYLNYGYTF. CDR3 coding DNA: TGTGCCAGCAGCCCTAGGACAGGGTACCTTAACTATGGCTACACCTTC.

This sequence joins TRBV19 and TRBJ2-1; 9 bases map to TRBD1. The CDR3 has 16 residues. The junction had 14 bases not matched to a gene; V was cut back by 6 bases and J by 8 bases. Germline loops: CDR1 LNHDA, CDR2 SQIVND (reference sequence). The chain's CDR3 is CASSRNRGRGGDEQFF. CDR3 in DNA: TGTGCCAGTAGCAGGAACAGGGGGCGAGGTGGCGATGAGCAGTTCTTC.

The chain combines TRBV7-9 with TRBJ2-1, with 11 bases identical to TRBD1. The CDR3 runs 15 residues. V was pared by 2 bases and J by 8 bases, with 5 bases of the junction left unmatched. CDR1 and CDR2 (germline): SEHNR, FQNEAQ (reference sequence). The CDR3 here is CASSLRDRGLHEQFF. In DNA form, the CDR3 reads TGTGCCAGCAGCTTAAGGGACAGGGGGTTGCATGAGCAGTTCTTC.

V is TRBV4-1 and J is TRBJ2-7; D remains ambiguous. This CDR3 contains 15 residues. Germline-derived CDR1 and CDR2 are MGHRA and YSYEKL. Trimming removed 4 bases at V and 0 bases at J, with 13 bases between. The CDR3 spells CASSRLDGTSYEQYF. The CDR3 bases are TGCGCCAGCAGCCGACTTGACGGAACCTCCTACGAGCAGTACTTC.